The entry below gives a single TCR beta chain sequence along with its context. Per the original data handling: Estimation of nucleated cell counts relied on the amplification of reference gene primers. Assay: immunoSEQ multiplex PCR; the TCRdb copy retains only in-frame clones and omits some. V and J calls and clone size come straight from that table; D and trimming were deduced from the DNA. Among 85,000 to 90,000 clones listed, roughly 80% were seen once. The sample is drawn from a study of blood T cell repertoires in COVID-19. Study overall: Samples representing acute and convalescent COVID-19 were sourced from the United States, Italy and Spain. T cells, B-cell-depleted T cells, or PBMCs supplied cDNA or gDNA.

With 3 bases clipped from V and 5 bases from J, the junction kept 3 bases outside the gene matches. The CDR3 sequence is 13 residues long. Sequenced: peripheral blood. The receptor comes from a man between 65 and 85 years old with acute or convalescent COVID-19. V and J are TRBV12-3 or TRBV12-4 and TRBJ1-2, with 7 bases matching TRBD1. CDR3 DNA sequence: TGTGCCAGCAGTTTGGACAGGTTTTATGGCTACACCTTC. It specifies CASSLDRFYGYTF.